A selection of T cell receptor beta chains follows, all from one sample in a study of T cells in localized non-small cell lung cancer. Sequenced by immunoSEQ multiplex PCR; TCRdb stores in-frame clones only, minus some. The data show about 36,000 clones, just over 90% seen once. The sequencing used peripheral blood, collected before any cancer treatment. The receptors were sampled from a female donor over 55 with stage I lung adenocarcinoma. The CDR3 runs from the conserved cysteine through the conserved F or W. A D gene is named only where the DNA matches it firmly. Size tells how often a clone was seen (once, few, many) or the class of an expanded clone, and some rows leave it out.

v_call,d_call,j_call,clone_size,cdr3_nt,cdr3_aa
TRBV10-1,TRBD1,TRBJ2-5,NA,TGCGCCAGCAGTGAGTCCAGGACAGGGGGAATCCAAGAGACCCAGTACTTC,CASSESRTGGIQETQYF
TRBV28,NA,TRBJ1-1,NA,TGTGCCAGCAGTTTAAGGGAAAAAGCTTTCTTT,CASSLREKAFF
TRBV14,NA,TRBJ1-2,NA,TGTGCCAGCAGCCCCAGACTTGGGGGTAACTATGGCTACACCTTC,CASSPRLGGNYGYTF
TRBV9,NA,TRBJ2-3,NA,TGTGCCAGCAGCGTAGAGATTAGCACAGATACGCAGTATTTT,CASSVEISTDTQYF
TRBV29-1,TRBD1,TRBJ1-5,NA,TGCAGCGTTGGCGGACAGGATCAGCCCCAGCATTTT,CSVGGQDQPQHF
TRBV6-5,NA,TRBJ1-3,NA,TGTGCCAGCAGTACCACAGGGACAGGAAACACCATATATTTT,CASSTTGTGNTIYF
TRBV5-1,TRBD1,TRBJ1-4,NA,TGCGCCAGCAGCTTGGGGGGACAGTCTGATGAAAAACTGTTTTTT,CASSLGGQSDEKLFF
TRBV7-8,NA,TRBJ1-1,NA,TGTGCCAGCAGCCCTTTGACGGGAAACACTGAAGCTTTCTTT,CASSPLTGNTEAFF
TRBV11-3,NA,TRBJ1-1,NA,TGTGCCAGCAAGCAGACAGGAAAAGGTAAAGCTTTCTTT,CASKQTGKGKAFF
TRBV11-2,TRBD1,TRBJ1-1,NA,TGTGCCAGCAGCCCCGGACAGGGAAGGGGAATATTGAACACTGAAGCTTTCTTT,CASSPGQGRGILNTEAFF
TRBV28,NA,TRBJ1-2,NA,TGTGCCAGCAGTTTTATTAGCGGCTGGGCCTTCGACTATGGCTACACCTTC,CASSFISGWAFDYGYTF
TRBV19,NA,TRBJ1-5,NA,TGTGCCAGTACCGCCCAGGCAGGCAATCAGCCCCAGCATTTT,CASTAQAGNQPQHF
TRBV18,TRBD1,TRBJ2-1,NA,TGTGCCAGCGAACTACAGGGGGAGCAGTTCTTC,CASELQGEQFF
TRBV7-8,TRBD1,TRBJ1-1,NA,TGTGCCAGCAGCTCGCGGACAGGGCAAACTGAAGCTTTCTTT,CASSSRTGQTEAFF
TRBV5-1,NA,TRBJ1-4,NA,TGCGCCAGCAGCTTGGGGGCTACTGGGGAAGGCGAAAAACTGTTTTTT,CASSLGATGEGEKLFF
TRBV11-2,TRBD1,TRBJ1-2,NA,TGTGCCAGCAGCGCGACAGGGTCAGCTGGCTACACCTTC,CASSATGSAGYTF
TRBV9,TRBD1,TRBJ1-3,NA,TGTGCCAGCAGTATAGGGACAGGTGGGAACTCTGGAAACACCATATATTTT,CASSIGTGGNSGNTIYF
TRBV28,NA,TRBJ2-5,NA,TGTGCCAGCAGGGAAGACATCTCCCTCGAAGAGACCCAGTACTTC,CASREDISLEETQYF
TRBV2,NA,TRBJ1-2,NA,TGTGCCAGCAGTGAAAACAACAACTATGGCTACACCTTC,CASSENNNYGYTF
TRBV11-2,NA,TRBJ2-5,NA,TGTGCCAGCAGCTTCACAGGGTGGGAGACCCAGTACTTC,CASSFTGWETQYF
TRBV12-5,TRBD1,TRBJ1-1,NA,TGTGCTAGTGGTCGAGACAGGGACACTGAAGCTTTCTTT,CASGRDRDTEAFF
TRBV28,TRBD2,TRBJ2-4,NA,TGTGCCAGCAGGGGCCCTAGCGGGGGTGTAGACATTCAGTACTTC,CASRGPSGGVDIQYF
TRBV5-1,TRBD2,TRBJ2-3,NA,TGCGCCAGCACCGCGGGGGGGCGTACAGATACGCAGTATTTT,CASTAGGRTDTQYF
TRBV7-9,TRBD1,TRBJ1-5,NA,TGTGCCAGCAGCCGAGGACAGGTGGGCAGCAATCAGCCCCAGCATTTT,CASSRGQVGSNQPQHF
TRBV5-1,NA,TRBJ1-5,NA,TGCGCCAGCAGCTTGTTCGGGGGCTCCGACAATCAGCCCCAGCATTTT,CASSLFGGSDNQPQHF
TRBV27,NA,TRBJ2-2,NA,TGTGCCAGCAGGATTGCTTACGGAAACACCGGGGAGCTGTTTTTT,CASRIAYGNTGELFF
TRBV11-2,TRBD1,TRBJ1-1,NA,TGTGCCAGCAGCTTTGCCAGGGGGCGGCAGAACACTGAAGCTTTCTTT,CASSFARGRQNTEAFF
TRBV19,TRBD2,TRBJ2-5,NA,TGTGCCAGTAGTATAGATGGGACTACCCCAGAGACCCAGTACTTC,CASSIDGTTPETQYF
TRBV6-5,TRBD1,TRBJ1-2,NA,TGTGCCAGCAGCCCCGGGACAGCTAACTATGGCTACACCTTC,CASSPGTANYGYTF
TRBV6-1,TRBD1,TRBJ1-5,NA,TGTGCCAGCAGTTTGGGGACAGGGAGGAATCAGCCCCAGCATTTT,CASSLGTGRNQPQHF
TRBV27,NA,TRBJ1-1,NA,TGTGCCAGCAGTTTATCTGGGGTGAACACTGAAGCTTTCTTT,CASSLSGVNTEAFF
TRBV5-8,NA,TRBJ2-1,NA,TGTGCCAGCAGCCCCCTCGGCTCGGGCTACAATGAGCAGTTCTTC,CASSPLGSGYNEQFF
TRBV5-1,NA,TRBJ1-2,NA,TGCGCCAGCAGCTTGCTTGCGGGGGCGCGCGGCTACACCTTC,CASSLLAGARGYTF
TRBV5-1,TRBD1,TRBJ1-4,NA,TGCGCCAGCACTCCCGGCCCGACAGGGGATGGGGAAAAACTGTTTTTT,CASTPGPTGDGEKLFF
TRBV15,NA,TRBJ2-7,NA,TGTGCCACCAGCAGCGAAACTACAGGGCGCGGGGGTATCTACGAGCAGTACTTC,CATSSETTGRGGIYEQYF
TRBV10-3,TRBD2,TRBJ2-3,NA,TGTGCCATCAGTGACGGGACTAGCGGGCCCCCCACAGATACGCAGTATTTT,CAISDGTSGPPTDTQYF
TRBV29-1,NA,TRBJ2-5,NA,TGCAGCGTTGAAAGGTTTAGGGGGGATGGCCAGTACTTC,CSVERFRGDGQYF
TRBV27,NA,TRBJ2-5,NA,TGTGCCAGCAGTTTAAGACAGACCCAAGAGACCCAGTACTTC,CASSLRQTQETQYF
TRBV6-1,TRBD2,TRBJ2-5,NA,TGTGCCAGCAGCAGCGGGGGGAACCAAGAGACCCAGTACTTC,CASSSGGNQETQYF
TRBV19,TRBD1,TRBJ2-1,NA,TGTGCCAGTAGTAGAGACATCCCGGGACAGGGATACAATGAGCAGTTCTTC,CASSRDIPGQGYNEQFF
TRBV18,NA,TRBJ1-3,NA,TGTGCCAGCTCACCCCTCGGGATGACTGAGTCTGGAAACACCATATATTTT,CASSPLGMTESGNTIYF
TRBV27,NA,TRBJ2-5,once,TGTGCCAGCGCCCTCGCGGAGACCCAGTACTTC,CASALAETQYF
TRBV28,NA,TRBJ2-2,NA,TGTGCCGGGGGTGGCTCGAACACCGGGGAGCTGTTTTTT,CAGGGSNTGELFF
TRBV25-1,TRBD1,TRBJ1-1,NA,TGTGCCAGCAGTGAATACGGGACAGGGGGCGGGACTGAAGCTTTCTTT,CASSEYGTGGGTEAFF
TRBV5-1,NA,TRBJ1-1,NA,TGCGCCAGCAGATCTGACAACTCGAACACTGAAGCTTTCTTT,CASRSDNSNTEAFF
TRBV7-9,TRBD2,TRBJ2-5,NA,TGTGCCAGCAGCCTTACCGGGACTATTAAAGAGACCCAGTACTTC,CASSLTGTIKETQYF
TRBV6-5,NA,TRBJ1-4,once,TGTGCCAGCAGCCAATCGAACGCTAATGAAAAACTGTTTTTT,CASSQSNANEKLFF
TRBV11-1,NA,TRBJ2-5,NA,TGTGCCAGCAGCTTAGGGCTAGGCCAAGAGACCCAGTACTTC,CASSLGLGQETQYF
TRBV6-4,TRBD2,TRBJ2-3,NA,TGTGCCAGCAGTGAATCTGGCGGGGGGGACACAGATACGCAGTATTTT,CASSESGGGDTDTQYF
TRBV7-9,NA,TRBJ1-5,NA,TGTGCCAGCAGCCCACCGATTTCCGGAGGCGATCAGCCCCAGCATTTT,CASSPPISGGDQPQHF
TRBV19,NA,TRBJ1-1,NA,TGTGCCAGTAGTATCGTAAGAGGGGGGGAAGCTTTCTTT,CASSIVRGGEAFF
TRBV5-1,TRBD1,TRBJ2-1,NA,TGCGCCAGCAGCAGACAGGGGGTGTCCTACAATGAGCAGTTCTTC,CASSRQGVSYNEQFF
TRBV5-8,TRBD1,TRBJ1-4,once,TGTGCCAGCAGCATCGGACAGGGGAGTGGAGAAAAACTGTTTTTT,CASSIGQGSGEKLFF
TRBV10-3,TRBD2,TRBJ2-5,NA,TGTGCCATCAGTGTAGCGGGGGGGAGCGAAGAGACCCAGTACTTC,CAISVAGGSEETQYF
TRBV14,TRBD1,TRBJ2-1,NA,TGTGCCAGCAGCCAAGACAGGGGGTTCAGCTCCTACAATGAGCAGTTCTTC,CASSQDRGFSSYNEQFF
TRBV14,NA,TRBJ2-3,NA,TGTGCCAGCAGCCAAGATCGTGGGGCCTGGGATACGCAGTATTTT,CASSQDRGAWDTQYF
TRBV7-2,NA,TRBJ2-1,NA,TGTGCCAGCAGACATCCGGGGGGCCACAATGAGCAGTTCTTC,CASRHPGGHNEQFF
TRBV2,NA,TRBJ2-5,NA,TGTGCCAGCAGTAGGGGCCAAGCGGAGACCCAGTACTTC,CASSRGQAETQYF